Presented here are 20 T cell receptor beta chains from one specimen sequenced in a study of beta chain features in type 1 diabetes. Notes on the study in general: Shortening of TCRB CDR3s, moderate but significant, appeared in all four CD4+ subsets of Type 1 diabetes patients.

The antigens these receptors bind are not known. Expressed TCRB transcripts were sequenced, since all the RNA that had been isolated was reverse transcribed. Data came from immunoSEQ multiplex PCR; TCRdb stores just in-frame clones and leaves some out. The table includes roughly 330,000 clones, roughly 12% detected once. The sequenced sample consisted of naive CD4+ T cells from blood. The receptors shown here come from a young woman with type 1 diabetes.

The chain recombines TRBV20-1 with TRBJ2-3; no firm D call. Trimming pared 5 bases from V and 2 bases from J, leaving 5 bases between. The CDR3 sequence is 11 residues long. Per germline, CDR1 DFQATT and CDR2 SNEGSKA (reference sequence). The CDR3 spells CSASNTDTQYF. As DNA, the CDR3 is TGCAGTGCTTCTAACACAGATACGCAGTATTTT.

This clone was counted between two and nine times. A read error may produce the germline difference seen at one junction end. J is TRBJ1-2 and V is TRBV20-1, with D possibly being TRBD1 (6 bases). The CDR3 contains 10 residues. Germline assignment: CDR1 DFQATT and CDR2 SNEGSKA (reference sequence). CDR3 residues: CSATADRVTF. The CDR3 nucleotides are TGCAGTGCTACTGCGGACAGAGTTACGTTC.

This chain connects TRBV14 to TRBJ2-7; no firm D call. Deletions cut 4 bases from V and 5 bases from J, with 6 bases between. The CDR3 sequence is 11 residues long. The V gene's germline CDR1 is SGHDN and CDR2 FVKESK. CDR3 sequence: CASSRIDEQYF. CDR3 nucleotides: TGTGCCAGCAGCCGCATAGACGAGCAGTACTTC.

V gene TRBV4-2 combines with J gene TRBJ1-2, with 10 positions matching TRBD1. The CDR3 totals 17 residues. The germline CDR1 and CDR2 sequences are LGHNA and YNFKEQ. The V gene end was trimmed by 2 bases and the J gene end by 8 bases; junction bases not matched to a gene: 14. As DNA, the CDR3 is TGTGCCAGCAGCCAAAATCAAGGACAGGGGGTCGCCGGAGGCTACACCTTC. Its protein product is CASSQNQGQGVAGGYTF.

A few counts support this clone. The rearrangement uses TRBV11-3 and TRBJ2-1; the match to TRBD1 covers 7 bases. From germline, CDR1 is SGHNT and CDR2 YENEEA. V shed 4 bases and J 0 bases; nucleotides not matched to a gene: 9. CDR3 length: 17 amino acids. The CDR3 loop is CASSSAGQVSSYNEQFF. In nucleotides, the CDR3 is TGTGCCAGCAGCTCCGCCGGACAGGTGAGCTCCTACAATGAGCAGTTCTTC.

This clone was observed a handful of times. This rearrangement joins TRBV7-2 to TRBJ2-1; TRBD2 matches 10 bases. The junction had 12 bases not matched to a gene; V was cut back by 6 bases and J by 7 bases. This CDR3 has 16 amino acids. Germline values: CDR1 SGHTA, CDR2 FQGNSA. DNA of the CDR3: TGTGCCAGCAGAGGAGCGGGTAGCGGGAGGTTAAATGAGCAGTTCTTC. Translating it yields CASRGAGSGRLNEQFF.

This clone was seen more than once but under ten times. In nucleotides, the CDR3 is TGCAGCGCTCTAGCGGATTCCTACGAGCAGTACTTC. Encoded protein: CSALADSYEQYF. This chain uses TRBV29-1 with TRBJ2-7; 7 nucleotides align to TRBD2. V shed 7 bases and J 1 base; nucleotides not matched to a gene: 4. The CDR3 runs 12 residues. From germline, CDR1 is SQVTM and CDR2 ANQGSEA.

This clone came up a few times. This CDR3 is also generated by other DNA sequences in the sample. The genes are TRBV18 and TRBJ2-1, with D perhaps TRBD2 (5 bases). V lost 3 bases and J 0 bases, leaving 9 bases between the germline ends. CDR3 length equals 15 residues. Looked up from germline, CDR1 is KGHSH and CDR2 is LQKENI. The CDR3 nucleotides are TGTGCCAGCTCACCCCCGGGGAGCTCCTACAATGAGCAGTTCTTC. The encoded protein is CASSPPGSSYNEQFF.

V gene TRBV18 combines with J gene TRBJ1-5; a possible D gene is TRBD1 (6 bases). Germline V gives CDR1 KGHSH, CDR2 LQKENI. Trimming left V 2 bases short and J 4 bases short, with 12 bases between. The CDR3 has 15 residues. DNA of the CDR3: TGTGCCAGCTCACCAGGACAGCCCCCAAATCAGCCCCAGCATTTT. This translates into CASSPGQPPNQPQHF.

This clone has only a few counts. This chain uses TRBV5-1 with TRBJ2-1; TRBD2 matches 10 bases. The CDR3 runs to 15 residues. J gave up 6 bases and V 3 bases, and 6 bases lay outside the gene matches. Germline-derived CDR1 and CDR2 are SGHRS and YFSETQ. The CDR3 sequence is CASSSGTSVPNEQFF. The CDR3 DNA reads as TGCGCCAGCAGCTCCGGGACTAGCGTCCCCAATGAGCAGTTCTTC.

The V and J genes are TRBV28 and TRBJ2-1; a weak D match, TRBD1 (5 bases). Trimming removed 1 base from V and 7 bases from J, with 14 bases in between. The CDR3 runs to 15 residues. CDR1 is MDHEN, CDR2 SYDVKM, per germline. CDR3 in DNA: TGTGCCAGCAGTTTATCGTCAGGGTGGAAAAATGAGCAGTTCTTC. Translation gives CASSLSSGWKNEQFF.

The chain carries TRBV13 and TRBJ2-3; D is possibly TRBD1 (6 bases). The CDR3 is 14 residues long. V was trimmed by 2 bases and J by 1 base, leaving 7 bases between them. Germline values: CDR1 PRHDT, CDR2 FYEKMQ (reference sequence). The CDR3 region has the DNA TGTGCCAGCAGCTTATCAGGGGGCACAGATACGCAGTATTTT. This codes for CASSLSGGTDTQYF.

J is TRBJ1-2 and V is TRBV9, with D unresolved. V was shortened by 4 bases and J by 2 bases, with 15 bases between the two germline ends. The CDR3 spans 15 residues. The germline gives CDR1 SGDLS, CDR2 YYNGEE. DNA for the CDR3: TGTGCCAGCAGCTCCCGAGGGTCGATCAACTATGGCTACACCTTC. It codes for CASSSRGSINYGYTF.

The V and J genes are TRBV18 and TRBJ2-1, with 8 bases matching TRBD2. Germline CDR1 KGHSH, CDR2 LQKENI. The CDR3 length is 17 residues. Losses at the gene ends were 6 bases for V and 2 bases for J; bases not matched to a gene: 12. The CDR3 loop is CASSPTAGGSPYNEQFF. DNA for the CDR3: TGTGCCAGCTCGCCAACGGCGGGAGGTAGCCCCTACAATGAGCAGTTCTTC.

The rearrangement joins TRBV12-5 to TRBJ2-6; D remains unclear. The CDR3 extends over 15 amino acids. Trimming left V 3 bases short and J 0 bases short, with 6 bases between. Germline values: CDR1 LGHNT, CDR2 FRNRAP. The CDR3 spells CASGFSPSGANVLTF. The CDR3 region has the DNA TGTGCTAGTGGTTTCAGTCCCTCTGGGGCCAACGTCCTGACTTTC.

The rearrangement uses TRBV18 and TRBJ1-1, with TRBD1 matching 8 bases. The CDR3 has 15 residues. The V and J ends lost 3 bases and 7 bases, in that order; junction bases with no gene match: 10. In germline, CDR1 is KGHSH, CDR2 LQKENI. This CDR3 is CASSPSTGAMSEAFF. CDR3 nucleotides: TGTGCCAGCTCACCCTCGACAGGGGCGATGAGTGAAGCTTTCTTT.

In its sample, this clone was seen a few times. V usage is TRBV10-3 and J usage is TRBJ1-5; D unresolved. The CDR3 length is 15 residues. From germline, CDR1 is ENHRY and CDR2 SYGVKD. V was shortened by 0 bases and J by 6 bases, with 12 bases between the two germline ends. The CDR3 protein is CAISESGGLGQPQHF. The CDR3 coding sequence is TGTGCCATCAGTGAGTCAGGAGGGTTGGGTCAGCCCCAGCATTTT.

J is TRBJ2-1 and V is TRBV18; 14 bases map to TRBD2. The ends lost 8 bases at V and 10 bases at J; junction bases unmatched: 10. The CDR3 is made up of 15 amino acids. Germline V gives CDR1 KGHSH, CDR2 LQKENI. In DNA form, the CDR3 reads TGTGCCAGCACCCCGGGACTAGCGGGAGATGGCGAGCAGTTCTTC. The encoded protein is CASTPGLAGDGEQFF. The whole variable domain, filled in from reference TRBV18 and TRBJ2-1, reads NAGVMQNPRHLVRRRGQEARLRCSPMKGHSHVYWYRQLPEEGLKFMVYLQKENIIDESGMPKERFSAEFPKEGPSILRIQQVVRGDSAAYFCASTPGLAGDGEQFFGPGTRLTVL.

This chain joins TRBV12-5 and TRBJ1-2; 7 bases are a match to TRBD1. The CDR3 has 14 residues. Germline-derived CDR1 and CDR2 are LGHNT and FRNRAP. V was pared by 4 bases and J by 7 bases, with 9 bases of the junction left unmatched. The DNA of the CDR3 is TGTGCTAGTGGTTACCCCGACAGGGCAAGTGGCTACACCTTC. It translates to CASGYPDRASGYTF.

This sequence joins TRBV9 and TRBJ2-7; 7 bases line up with TRBD1. The CDR3 is 15 residues long. Per the germline V gene, CDR1 is SGDLS and CDR2 is YYNGEE. V shed 0 bases, J shed 3 bases, and the junction held 6 bases outside the gene matches. CDR3 coding DNA: TGTGCCAGCAGCGTAGAGGCCGGGACAGTCTACGAGCAGTACTTC. Its translation is CASSVEAGTVYEQYF.